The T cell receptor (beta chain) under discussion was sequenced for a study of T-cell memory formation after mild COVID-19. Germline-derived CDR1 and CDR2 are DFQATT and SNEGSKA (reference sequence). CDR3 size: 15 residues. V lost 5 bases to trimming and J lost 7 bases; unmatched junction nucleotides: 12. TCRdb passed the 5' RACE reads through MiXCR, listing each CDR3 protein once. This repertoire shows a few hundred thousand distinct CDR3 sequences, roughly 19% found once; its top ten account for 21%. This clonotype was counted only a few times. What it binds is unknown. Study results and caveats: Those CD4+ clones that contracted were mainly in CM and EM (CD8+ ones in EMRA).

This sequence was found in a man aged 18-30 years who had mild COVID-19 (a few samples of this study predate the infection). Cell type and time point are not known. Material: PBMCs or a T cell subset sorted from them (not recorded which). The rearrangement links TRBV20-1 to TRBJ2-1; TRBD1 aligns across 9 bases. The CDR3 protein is CSALAPGQGSNEQFF. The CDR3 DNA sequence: TGCAGTGCTCTGGCTCCGGGACAGGGCTCGAATGAGCAGTTCTTC.